This T cell receptor (beta chain) was profiled in a study of Graves' ophthalmopathy and Graves' hyperthyroidism (dated by TCRdb to 2017 to 2018). With regard to the full study: Peripheral blood was collected before any treatment was given, at the time of initial diagnosis. In total, some 140 blood samples were TCR-sequenced: roughly 45 ophthalmopathy, about 75 hyperthyroidism and some 17 hyperthyroidism-to-ophthalmopathy patients. In over 5 hyperthyroidism patients, the T-cell repertoires found in thyroid tissue were compared with those found in blood. A discovery set of 90 to 100 patients (about 45 ophthalmopathy, 57 stable hyperthyroidism) was enrolled to explore V-J signatures distinguishing ophthalmopathy from hyperthyroidism. Following sampling, methimazole starting at 30 mg daily was administered to hyperthyroidism patients, and high-dose intravenous methylprednisolone was administered to ophthalmopathy patients. An independent validation cohort comprised 18 hyperthyroidism patients and over 15 patients who later progressed from hyperthyroidism to ophthalmopathy. TCR beta repertoire signatures were used to distinguish Graves' ophthalmopathy from Graves' hyperthyroidism and to predict progression to ophthalmopathy. The 90 to 100 discovery patients were randomly split 7:3 into training and test sets. Findings and caveats that apply to the study as a whole: No statistical method was used to predetermine the sample size, and group allocation was not hidden from the investigators. Among expanded thyroid clonotypes with frequency above 0.001, most also showed up in blood, which suggests that blood repertoires may reflect the thyroid immune response. In cross-validation, the 13-signature model distinguished ophthalmopathy from stable hyperthyroidism with more than 85% sensitivity and approximately 81% specificity, while in the test set the corresponding values were about 79% and 69%. In validation, the model predicted ophthalmopathy progression with about 71% sensitivity and roughly 72% specificity; roughly 11 predicted patients were CT-confirmed with GO in a median of approximately six months.

The CDR3 goes from the cysteine to the phenylalanine over 15 residues. Here the CDR3 DNA is all that survives: 45 bases in frame from base 1. CDR1 and CDR2 were assigned from the germline V gene as MNHEY and SVGAGI. V sheds 2 bases and J sheds 6 bases, leaving 16 bases between their ends. The table lists this clonotype with many counts. This receptor's antigen is unknown. No much larger clone exists at a distance of one base, and base qualities are not known. For repertoire sequencing, TCR beta CDR3 regions were amplified from RNA transcripts. A first-round RT-PCR used HTBI primers with the Qiagen OneStep RT-PCR kit, followed by a second-round multiplex PCR, size selection and purification. Libraries were sequenced paired-end with 100 bp reads on an Illumina HiSeq2000. From the authors' description of their analysis: SOAPnuke was used to process the reads, removing any read that contained adapters or uncalled bases, had a mean Phred below 15, or lacked an exact match to the constant primer or identifier. COPE v1.2.5 was used to merge high-quality paired reads. Unique nucleotide sequences were defined as clonotypes and aligned to IMGT TRB V, D and J references using MiTCR v1.1. The analysis was limited to V-J combinations with a frequency above 0.0001, which together covered about 99% of the repertoires. A TCR clonal expansion and chaos score per V-J combination was defined as the ratio of F50 clonal expansion to chaos observed in the TCRdist matrix. Features were reduced by Welch's t-statistics and random forest to around 13 V-J combinations, which fed a naive Bayes classifier. Thyroid-blood repertoire similarity was quantified with the Morisita-Horn index. TCRdb itself trimmed the public reads at Q25 with fastp, ran MiXCR and retained productive beta chains. Each CDR3 protein gets just one entry, which takes the most common genes and DNA from the rows behind it. The V and J calls were determined by TCRdb, not by the authors. The sample table lists about 390,000 distinct CDR3 sequences, 15% to 19% of them with a count of one. The leading ten clones occupy roughly 7% of the sample.

Stable hyperthyroidism was defined as no progression to ophthalmopathy within 18 months of follow-up. The hyperthyroidism patients were 18 to 65 years old and newly diagnosed, with a disease duration of less than 2 months. Patients with other autoimmune diseases, uncontrolled infections, pregnancy or lactation were excluded. Diagnosis was based on clinical symptoms, serum thyroxine, TRAb, thyroid ultrasound and orbital computed tomography. PBMCs were isolated from about 10 ml of fresh peripheral blood by Ficoll-Paque density gradient centrifugation. Total RNA was extracted with Trizol reagent and quality-checked on an Agilent 2100 Bioanalyzer.

The sequencing sample was made of peripheral blood. The receptor chain draws on TRBV6-5 and TRBJ1-2; possibly the D gene is TRBD1, per 5 matching bases. This TCR derives from a young woman with stable Graves' hyperthyroidism. Donor details come from another sample of the same person, matched by shared clones. The CDR3 region: CASSYEGRLGDGYTF. The nucleotide sequence is TGTGCCAGCAGTTACGAGGGCAGGCTGGGGGATGGCTACACCTTC.